A selection of T cell receptor beta chains follows, all from one sample in a study of blood T cell repertoires in COVID-19. Some clones are missing from TCRdb's copy, which holds only in-frame ones; the method was immunoSEQ multiplex PCR. Among about 190,000 clones listed, about 83% were seen once. Sequencing used peripheral blood. The receptors come from a woman between 65 and 79 years old with active or convalescent COVID-19. CDR3s include the opening cysteine and the closing phenylalanine or tryptophan. Fields, in order: D gene, J gene, clone size, V gene, CDR3 protein, CDR3 DNA. The D gene is left open where the match is weak. For some rows the clone size is stated as once, few or many, or as a class when expanded; others skip it.

D gene: -
J gene: TRBJ2-3
clone size: -
V gene: TRBV9
CDR3 protein: CASSAGAVDFTDTQYF
CDR3 DNA: TGTGCCAGCAGTGCAGGGGCTGTTGACTTCACAGATACGCAGTATTTT

D gene: TRBD1
J gene: TRBJ1-5
clone size: -
V gene: TRBV29-1
CDR3 protein: CSVDWGRGRNQPQHF
CDR3 DNA: TGCAGCGTTGACTGGGGCAGGGGGCGAAATCAGCCCCAGCATTTT

D gene: -
J gene: TRBJ1-1
clone size: -
V gene: TRBV19
CDR3 protein: CASILGVRNTEAFF
CDR3 DNA: TGTGCCAGTATCTTAGGGGTTCGGAACACTGAAGCTTTCTTT

D gene: TRBD2
J gene: TRBJ2-1
clone size: once
V gene: TRBV27
CDR3 protein: CASSQRGPNNEQFF
CDR3 DNA: TGTGCCAGCAGCCAGCGGGGCCCGAACAATGAGCAGTTCTTC

D gene: -
J gene: TRBJ1-2
clone size: -
V gene: TRBV14
CDR3 protein: CASSQGWSGSRGYTF
CDR3 DNA: TGTGCCAGCAGCCAAGGATGGTCGGGATCGCGTGGCTACACCTTC

D gene: TRBD2
J gene: TRBJ2-5
clone size: -
V gene: TRBV6-5
CDR3 protein: CASSSGGTSGETQYF
CDR3 DNA: TGTGCCAGCAGTTCGGGCGGGACTAGCGGGGAGACCCAGTACTTC

D gene: TRBD1
J gene: TRBJ2-1
clone size: few
V gene: TRBV27
CDR3 protein: CASSSYGQGGYNEQFF
CDR3 DNA: TGTGCCAGCAGCTCCTACGGACAGGGGGGTTACAATGAGCAGTTCTTC

D gene: TRBD1
J gene: TRBJ1-1
clone size: -
V gene: TRBV6-1
CDR3 protein: CASSEAWDRGGPEAFF
CDR3 DNA: TGTGCCAGCAGTGAAGCTTGGGACAGGGGTGGGCCTGAAGCTTTCTTT

D gene: -
J gene: TRBJ1-1
clone size: -
V gene: TRBV10-3
CDR3 protein: CAIGQGNTEAFF
CDR3 DNA: TGTGCCATAGGTCAGGGGAACACTGAAGCTTTCTTT

D gene: TRBD2
J gene: TRBJ2-7
clone size: -
V gene: TRBV9
CDR3 protein: CASSVLADSYEQYF
CDR3 DNA: TGTGCCAGCAGCGTACTAGCGGACTCCTACGAGCAGTACTTC

D gene: -
J gene: TRBJ2-7
clone size: few
V gene: TRBV10-3
CDR3 protein: CATRPGENYEQYF
CDR3 DNA: TGTGCCACTCGGCCGGGAGAAAACTACGAGCAGTACTTC

D gene: TRBD1
J gene: TRBJ1-1
clone size: -
V gene: TRBV7-9
CDR3 protein: CASSLSGRQGAGEAFF
CDR3 DNA: TGTGCCAGCAGCCTAAGTGGGAGACAGGGGGCCGGTGAAGCTTTCTTT

D gene: -
J gene: TRBJ2-7
clone size: few
V gene: TRBV25-1
CDR3 protein: CASSAPVRGEQYF
CDR3 DNA: TGTGCCAGCAGTGCTCCCGTGCGGGGAGAGCAGTACTTC

D gene: TRBD1
J gene: TRBJ1-1
clone size: -
V gene: TRBV5-1
CDR3 protein: CASSWTGSVTEAFF
CDR3 DNA: TGCGCCAGCAGCTGGACAGGGTCGGTCACTGAAGCTTTCTTT

D gene: TRBD2
J gene: TRBJ2-3
clone size: -
V gene: TRBV7-9
CDR3 protein: CASSFLAGGGDTQYF
CDR3 DNA: TGTGCCAGCAGCTTTCTAGCGGGAGGCGGAGATACGCAGTATTTT

D gene: TRBD1
J gene: TRBJ1-1
clone size: -
V gene: TRBV28
CDR3 protein: CASSLGQGVLGAFF
CDR3 DNA: TGTGCCAGCAGTCTTGGACAGGGGGTACTTGGAGCTTTCTTT

D gene: -
J gene: TRBJ2-2
clone size: -
V gene: TRBV19
CDR3 protein: CASSIDYSGELFF
CDR3 DNA: TGTGCCAGTAGTATAGATTATAGTGGGGAGCTGTTTTTT

D gene: TRBD1
J gene: TRBJ2-7
clone size: once
V gene: TRBV7-9
CDR3 protein: CASSLGTGFIGPVPEQYF
CDR3 DNA: TGTGCCAGCAGCTTGGGGACAGGGTTTATCGGGCCGGTACCCGAGCAGTACTTC

D gene: TRBD2
J gene: TRBJ2-4
clone size: -
V gene: TRBV9
CDR3 protein: CASSVGPALAGDGIQYF
CDR3 DNA: TGTGCCAGCAGCGTAGGGCCGGCGCTAGCGGGAGATGGCATTCAGTACTTC

D gene: TRBD2
J gene: TRBJ2-3
clone size: -
V gene: TRBV7-9
CDR3 protein: CASSPKIGLAGGLSDTQYF
CDR3 DNA: TGTGCCAGCAGCCCCAAGATAGGGCTAGCGGGAGGCTTATCAGATACGCAGTATTTT

D gene: -
J gene: TRBJ2-1
clone size: -
V gene: TRBV28
CDR3 protein: CASSSLTGMGLTGATHSSYNEQFF
CDR3 DNA: TGTGCCAGCAGTTCCTTGACAGGTATGGGGCTAACTGGGGCAACACATAGCTCCTACAATGAGCAGTTCTTC

D gene: -
J gene: TRBJ2-1
clone size: -
V gene: TRBV19
CDR3 protein: CASSTTRGVNEQFF
CDR3 DNA: TGTGCCAGTAGTACAACACGCGGTGTTAATGAGCAGTTCTTC